This note documents a single T cell receptor (beta chain) sequence. Measured with immunoSEQ multiplex PCR; TCRdb has only the in-frame clones, and not every one. The sample includes a few hundred thousand clones, 85% to 90% seen only once; the top ten take about 1.7%. The data originate from a study of blood T cell repertoires in COVID-19. CDR3 length: 13 residues. The germline V gene has CDR1 LGHNA and CDR2 YNFKEQ. The germline V and J ends were trimmed by 7 bases and 0 bases, with 9 bases remaining between them. This chain joins TRBV4-2 and TRBJ1-2; unclear D gene. The sample consisted of PBMCs or T cells enriched from blood (not recorded which). The clonotype originates from a woman in her twenties or thirties who had recovered from COVID-19. CDR3 coding DNA: TGTGCCAGCACTACCGGAGCTAACTATGGCTACACCTTC. It translates to CASTTGANYGYTF.